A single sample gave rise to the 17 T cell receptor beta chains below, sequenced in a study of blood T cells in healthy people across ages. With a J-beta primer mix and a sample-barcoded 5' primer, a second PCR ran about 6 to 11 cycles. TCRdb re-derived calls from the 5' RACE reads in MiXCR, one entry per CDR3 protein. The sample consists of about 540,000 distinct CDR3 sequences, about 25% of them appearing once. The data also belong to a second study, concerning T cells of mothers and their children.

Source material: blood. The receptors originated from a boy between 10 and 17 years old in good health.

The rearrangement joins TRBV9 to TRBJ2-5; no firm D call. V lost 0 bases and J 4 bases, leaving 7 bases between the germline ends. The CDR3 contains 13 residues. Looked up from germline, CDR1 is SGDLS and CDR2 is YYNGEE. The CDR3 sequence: CASSVAWGETQYF. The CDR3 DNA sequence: TGTGCCAGCAGCGTAGCCTGGGGAGAGACCCAGTACTTC.

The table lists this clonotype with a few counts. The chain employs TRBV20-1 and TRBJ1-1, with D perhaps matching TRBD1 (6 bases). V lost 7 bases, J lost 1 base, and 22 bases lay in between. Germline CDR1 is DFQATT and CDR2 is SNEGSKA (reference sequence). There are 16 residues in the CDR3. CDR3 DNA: TGCAGTGGACACAGGGATTACCTCGGGGAGAACACTGAAGCTTTCTTT. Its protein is CSGHRDYLGENTEAFF.

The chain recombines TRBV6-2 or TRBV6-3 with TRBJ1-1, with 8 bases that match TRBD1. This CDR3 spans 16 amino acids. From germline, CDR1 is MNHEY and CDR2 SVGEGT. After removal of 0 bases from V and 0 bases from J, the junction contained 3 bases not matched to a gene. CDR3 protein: CASSYSPGGVNTEAFF. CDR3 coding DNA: TGTGCCAGCAGTTACTCCCCAGGGGGCGTGAACACTGAAGCTTTCTTT.

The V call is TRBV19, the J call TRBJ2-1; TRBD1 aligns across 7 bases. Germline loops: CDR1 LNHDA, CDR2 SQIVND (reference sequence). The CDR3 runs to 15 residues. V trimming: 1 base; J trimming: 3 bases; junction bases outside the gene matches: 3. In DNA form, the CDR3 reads TGTGCCAGTAGTATAGCGGGACAGAACTACAATGAGCAGTTCTTC. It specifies CASSIAGQNYNEQFF.

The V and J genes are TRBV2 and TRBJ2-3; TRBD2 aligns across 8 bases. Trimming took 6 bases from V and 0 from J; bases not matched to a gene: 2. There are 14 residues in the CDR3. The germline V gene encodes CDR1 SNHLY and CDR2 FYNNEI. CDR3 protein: CASRREESTDTQYF. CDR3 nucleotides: TGTGCCAGCAGGCGGGAGGAGAGCACAGATACGCAGTATTTT.

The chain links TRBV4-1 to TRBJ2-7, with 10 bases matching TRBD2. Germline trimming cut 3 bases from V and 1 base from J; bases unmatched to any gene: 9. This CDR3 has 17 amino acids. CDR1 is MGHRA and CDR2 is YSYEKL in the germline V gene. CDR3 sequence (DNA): TGCGCCAGCAGCCAGTTGAGACTAGCGGGCGAGTCCTACGAGCAGTACTTC. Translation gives CASSQLRLAGESYEQYF.

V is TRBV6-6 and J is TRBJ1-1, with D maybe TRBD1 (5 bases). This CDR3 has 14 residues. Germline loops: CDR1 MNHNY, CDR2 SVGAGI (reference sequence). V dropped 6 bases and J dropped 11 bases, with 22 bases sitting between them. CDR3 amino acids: CASRQTGRGLAAFF. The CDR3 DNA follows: TGTGCCAGCAGGCAGACTGGGAGGGGATTAGCGGCTTTCTTT.

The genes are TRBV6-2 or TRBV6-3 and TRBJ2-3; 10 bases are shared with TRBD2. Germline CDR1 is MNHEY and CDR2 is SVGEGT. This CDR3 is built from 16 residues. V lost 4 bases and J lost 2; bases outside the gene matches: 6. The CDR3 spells CASSSASGSFTDTQYF. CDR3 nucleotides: TGTGCCAGCAGTTCGGCTAGCGGGAGTTTCACAGATACGCAGTATTTT.

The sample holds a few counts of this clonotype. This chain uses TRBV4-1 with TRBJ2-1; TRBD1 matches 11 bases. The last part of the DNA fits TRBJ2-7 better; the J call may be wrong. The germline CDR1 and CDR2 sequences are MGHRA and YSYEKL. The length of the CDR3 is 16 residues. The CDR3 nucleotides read TGCGCCAGCAGCCTAGAAACCGGGACAGGGGGTTCCGAGCAGTACTTC. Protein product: CASSLETGTGGSEQYF.

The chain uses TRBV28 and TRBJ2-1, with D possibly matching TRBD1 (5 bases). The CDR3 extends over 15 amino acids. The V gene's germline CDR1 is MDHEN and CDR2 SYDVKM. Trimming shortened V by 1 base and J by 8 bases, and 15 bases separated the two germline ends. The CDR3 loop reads CASSLFRQPQDEQFF. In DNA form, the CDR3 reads TGTGCCAGCAGTTTATTCCGACAGCCTCAGGATGAGCAGTTCTTC.

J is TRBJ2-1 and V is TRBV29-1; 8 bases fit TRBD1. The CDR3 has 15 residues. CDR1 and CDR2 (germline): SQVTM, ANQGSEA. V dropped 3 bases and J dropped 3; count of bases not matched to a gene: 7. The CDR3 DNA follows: TGCAGCGTTGATGACCGAGACAGGGGCTACAATGAGCAGTTCTTC. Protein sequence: CSVDDRDRGYNEQFF.

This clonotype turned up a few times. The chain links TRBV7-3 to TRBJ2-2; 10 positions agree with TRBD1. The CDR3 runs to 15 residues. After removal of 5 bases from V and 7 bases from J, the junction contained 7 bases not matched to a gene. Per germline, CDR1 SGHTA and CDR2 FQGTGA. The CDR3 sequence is CASSAAGTGVGELFF. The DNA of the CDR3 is TGTGCCAGCAGCGCCGCCGGGACAGGGGTCGGGGAGCTGTTTTTT.

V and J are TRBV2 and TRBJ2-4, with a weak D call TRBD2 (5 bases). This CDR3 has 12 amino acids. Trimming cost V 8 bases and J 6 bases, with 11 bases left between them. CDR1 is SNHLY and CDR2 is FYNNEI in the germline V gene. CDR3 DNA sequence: TGTGCCAGCGACCTCGAGGGAAACATTCAGTACTTC. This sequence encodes CASDLEGNIQYF. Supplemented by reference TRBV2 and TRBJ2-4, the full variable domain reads EPEVTQTPSHQVTQMGQEVILRCVPISNHLYFYWYRQILGQKVEFLVSFYNNEISEKSEIFDDQFSVERPDGSNFTLKIRSTKLEDSAMYFCASDLEGNIQYFGAGTRLSVL.

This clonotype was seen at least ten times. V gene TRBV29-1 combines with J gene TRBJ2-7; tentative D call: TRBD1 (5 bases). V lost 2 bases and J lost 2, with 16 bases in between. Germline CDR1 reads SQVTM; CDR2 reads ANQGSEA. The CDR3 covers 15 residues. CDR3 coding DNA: TGCAGCGTTGAAATTGGGGCAGGGATGACCTACGAGCAGTACTTC. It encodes CSVEIGAGMTYEQYF.

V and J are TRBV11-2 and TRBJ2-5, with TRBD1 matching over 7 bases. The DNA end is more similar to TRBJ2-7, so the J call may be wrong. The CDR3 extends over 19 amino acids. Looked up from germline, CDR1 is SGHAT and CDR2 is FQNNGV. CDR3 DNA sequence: TGTGCCAGCAGCTTGAGATCCCGGGACAGCTACTACCTCTCCTACGAGCAGTACTTC. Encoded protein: CASSLRSRDSYYLSYEQYF.

CDR3 amino acids: CASSLGGRYEAFF. CDR3 DNA sequence: TGTGCCAGCAGCTTAGGTGGCAGATATGAAGCTTTCTTT. The chain has TRBV7-2 and TRBJ1-1; no reliable D call. Per germline, CDR1 SGHTA and CDR2 FQGNSA. Trimming shortened V by 1 base and J by 7 bases, and 10 bases separated the two germline ends. The CDR3 sequence is 13 residues long.

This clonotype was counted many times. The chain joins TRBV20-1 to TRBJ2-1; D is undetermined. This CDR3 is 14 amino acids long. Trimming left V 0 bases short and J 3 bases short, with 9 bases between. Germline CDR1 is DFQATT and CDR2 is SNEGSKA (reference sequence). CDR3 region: CSARDKSHYNEQFF. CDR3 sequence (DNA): TGCAGTGCTAGAGATAAGTCACACTACAATGAGCAGTTCTTC.